Given below is one T cell receptor beta chain in context. Its target is not known. Germline lookup yields CDR1 SGHRS and CDR2 YFSETQ. The V and J ends lost 2 bases and 7 bases respectively, with 9 bases between them. This CDR3 is 13 amino acids long. The sample comes from a study of graft-versus-host responses after intestinal transplantation. Study in general: Every recipient had anti-thymocyte globulin induction and approximately three years of tacrolimus plus steroids. Study outcomes and limitations: Analysis identified GvH clones in recipient marrow, with some appearing first in ileum or blood.

The data were produced by immunoSEQ multiplex PCR, yet TCRdb's version contains in-frame clones alone and is incomplete. Among 9,000 to 10,000 clones listed, 86% were seen once. Lamina propria and intraepithelial lymphocytes were released by processing graft tissue. Sequenced material: ileum tissue, taken roughly 730 days after intestinal transplantation. The sequence was obtained from a human patient who received an intestinal transplant, so some T cells may come from the graft donor. The chain is built from TRBV5-1 and TRBJ2-2; D could derive from TRBD1 or TRBD2 (5 bases each). The chain's CDR3 is CASSFGGDGELFF. The CDR3 DNA sequence: TGCGCCAGCAGCTTTGGGGGAGACGGGGAGCTGTTTTTT. Complete variable domain (other parts from reference TRBV5-1 and TRBJ2-2): KAGVTQTPRYLIKTRGQQVTLSCSPISGHRSVSWYQQTPGQGLQFLFEYFSETQRNKGNFPGRFSGRQFSNSRSEMNVSTLELGDSALYLCASSFGGDGELFFGEGSRLTVL.